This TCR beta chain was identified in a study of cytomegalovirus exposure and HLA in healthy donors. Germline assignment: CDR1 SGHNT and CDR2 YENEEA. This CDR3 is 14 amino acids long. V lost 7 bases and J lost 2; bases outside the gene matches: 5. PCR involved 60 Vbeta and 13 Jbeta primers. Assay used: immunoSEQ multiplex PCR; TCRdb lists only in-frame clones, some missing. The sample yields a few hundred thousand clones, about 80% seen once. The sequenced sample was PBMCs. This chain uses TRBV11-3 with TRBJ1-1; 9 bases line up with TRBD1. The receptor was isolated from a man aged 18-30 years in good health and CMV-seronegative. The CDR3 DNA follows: TGTGCCAGCAAGGAGACAGGGGGAAACACTGAAGCTTTCTTT. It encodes CASKETGGNTEAFF.